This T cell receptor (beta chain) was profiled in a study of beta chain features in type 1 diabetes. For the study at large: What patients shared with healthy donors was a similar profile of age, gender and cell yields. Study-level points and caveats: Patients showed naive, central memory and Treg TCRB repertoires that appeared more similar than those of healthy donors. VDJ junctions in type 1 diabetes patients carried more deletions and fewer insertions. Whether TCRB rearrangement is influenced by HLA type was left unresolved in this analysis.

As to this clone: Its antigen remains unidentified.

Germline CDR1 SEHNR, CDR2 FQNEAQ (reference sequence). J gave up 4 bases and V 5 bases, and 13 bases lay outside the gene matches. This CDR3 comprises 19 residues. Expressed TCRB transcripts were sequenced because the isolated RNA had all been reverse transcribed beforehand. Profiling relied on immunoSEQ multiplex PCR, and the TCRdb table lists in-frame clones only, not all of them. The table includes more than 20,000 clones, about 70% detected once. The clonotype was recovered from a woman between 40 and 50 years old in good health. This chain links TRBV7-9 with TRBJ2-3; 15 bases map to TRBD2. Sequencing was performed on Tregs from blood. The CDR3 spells CASSARVGTSGGRADTQYF. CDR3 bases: TGTGCCAGCAGCGCACGCGTCGGGACTAGCGGGGGGCGAGCAGATACGCAGTATTTT.